Listed below are T cell receptor beta chains from one sample, sequenced in a study of blood T cell repertoires in COVID-19. TCRdb keeps only in-frame clones here, not all; method: immunoSEQ multiplex PCR. The table includes 140,000 to 150,000 clones, about 79% detected once. The source material was peripheral blood. Receptors were obtained from a man aged 55 to 70 with active or convalescent COVID-19. Both conserved end residues are part of each CDR3. The order of the fields is D gene, J gene, V gene, CDR3 protein. D genes are given only for firm matches.

TRBD2 | TRBJ2-1 | TRBV4-1 | CASSRGLAGNYNEQFF
- | TRBJ2-4 | TRBV11-3 | CASSPVGGSNIQYF
TRBD1 | TRBJ1-2 | TRBV27 | CASSLGQGYYGYTF
- | TRBJ1-4 | TRBV2 | CASSVNGATNEKLFF
TRBD1 | TRBJ1-5 | TRBV5-1 | CASSLTGAGNQPQHF
- | TRBJ1-5 | TRBV3-1/TRBV3-2 | CASSRGSNQPQHF
- | TRBJ2-3 | TRBV11-2 | CASSLEQGPYTDTQYF
- | TRBJ1-5 | TRBV19 | CASSISRDRWNQPQHF
- | TRBJ1-5 | TRBV4-3 | CASSQSAGPPIAQHF
TRBD2 | TRBJ2-3 | TRBV27 | CASSLFGTSGSTDTQYF
- | TRBJ2-6 | TRBV19 | CASNPRSSTGANVLTF
TRBD1 | TRBJ2-7 | TRBV6-2/TRBV6-3 | CASSYSGQGGYEQYF
- | TRBJ2-3 | TRBV10-1 | CASSEGHILTDTQYF
- | TRBJ2-2 | TRBV5-1 | CASSSGQNTGELFF
- | TRBJ2-3 | TRBV7-8 | CASSQSVDTQYF
TRBD1 | TRBJ1-6 | TRBV18 | CASSRGQGDNSPLHF
TRBD1 | TRBJ1-5 | TRBV28 | CASSLLSVGDRVNQPQHF
- | TRBJ1-1 | TRBV27 | CASRHYQWQGMNTEAFF
- | TRBJ2-1 | TRBV7-2 | CASSFVQGGDEQFF
TRBD2 | TRBJ2-3 | TRBV3-1/TRBV3-2 | CASTSGSKGTQYF
TRBD1 | TRBJ1-1 | TRBV7-8 | CASSLVEDRPGKAFF
- | TRBJ1-2 | TRBV20-1 | CSARVVAGYTF
TRBD1 | TRBJ1-4 | TRBV7-2 | CASSFTGGGEKLFF